This T cell receptor (beta chain) is from a study of T cell changes during pregnancy in multiple sclerosis. Clones were read by immunoSEQ multiplex PCR, and TCRdb kept only the in-frame ones, dropping some. The table has approximately 39,000 clones, around 92% seen once. This CDR3 has 14 residues. Deletions cut 0 bases from V and 3 bases from J, with 6 bases between. Germline V gives CDR1 SGHTA, CDR2 FQGTGA. Sequenced input: PBMCs (not recorded whether the cells were cultured). The sequence was collected from a female donor with multiple sclerosis, enrolled in a pregnancy study. V gene TRBV7-3 combines with J gene TRBJ2-1; D perhaps matches TRBD2 (5 bases). CDR3 DNA sequence: TGTGCCAGCAGCTTAACACGGGGCTACAATGAGCAGTTCTTC. Encoded protein: CASSLTRGYNEQFF.